Listed below are T cell receptor beta chains from one sample, sequenced in a study of blood T cell repertoires in COVID-19. Clones were read by immunoSEQ multiplex PCR, and TCRdb kept only the in-frame ones, dropping some. The table lists about 260,000 clones, approximately 88% of them singletons. Sample: peripheral blood. The receptors were gathered from a human donor in a cohort sampled during active COVID-19. CDR3s include the opening cysteine and the closing phenylalanine or tryptophan. A D gene is named only where the DNA matches it firmly. The listing skips clone size in some rows; elsewhere it reads once, few, many or a size class.

cdr3_aa: CASSDPGDRGRPYEQYF
cdr3_nt: TGTGCCAGTAGCGATCCCGGGGACAGGGGGCGACCCTACGAGCAGTACTTC
cdr3_length: 17
d_call: TRBD1
j_call: TRBJ2-7
clone_size: NA
v_call: TRBV19

cdr3_aa: CSASNREDYGYTF
cdr3_nt: TGCAGCGCCTCAAACAGGGAAGACTATGGCTACACCTTC
cdr3_length: 13
d_call: NA
j_call: TRBJ1-2
clone_size: NA
v_call: TRBV29-1

cdr3_aa: CASSSPGLGLGEQYF
cdr3_nt: TGTGCCAGCAGCTCGCCGGGACTAGGGTTGGGTGAGCAGTACTTC
cdr3_length: 15
d_call: TRBD2
j_call: TRBJ2-7
clone_size: once
v_call: TRBV5-4

cdr3_aa: CASEDSIYGYTF
cdr3_nt: TGTGCCAGCGAGGATTCCATCTATGGCTACACCTTC
cdr3_length: 12
d_call: NA
j_call: TRBJ1-2
clone_size: NA
v_call: TRBV6-6

cdr3_aa: CASSLGDSPTNQPQHF
cdr3_nt: TGCGCCAGCAGCTTGGGGGACAGCCCCACTAATCAGCCCCAGCATTTT
cdr3_length: 16
d_call: TRBD1
j_call: TRBJ1-5
clone_size: NA
v_call: TRBV5-1

cdr3_aa: CASTITSNGLSYEQYF
cdr3_nt: TGTGCCAGCACCATAACTAGCAACGGGCTCTCCTACGAGCAGTACTTC
cdr3_length: 16
d_call: NA
j_call: TRBJ2-7
clone_size: once
v_call: TRBV13

cdr3_aa: CASSLYRSGNTEAFF
cdr3_nt: TGTGCCAGCAGTTTATATCGTTCAGGGAACACTGAAGCTTTCTTT
cdr3_length: 15
d_call: NA
j_call: TRBJ1-1
clone_size: NA
v_call: TRBV27

cdr3_aa: CAWSNRLLPHEETQYF
cdr3_nt: TGTGCCTGGAGTAATAGACTTCTGCCGCATGAAGAGACCCAGTACTTC
cdr3_length: 16
d_call: NA
j_call: TRBJ2-5
clone_size: NA
v_call: TRBV30

cdr3_aa: CASSVNYGNTIYF
cdr3_nt: TGTGCCAGCAGCGTAAACTATGGAAACACCATATATTTT
cdr3_length: 13
d_call: NA
j_call: TRBJ1-3
clone_size: NA
v_call: TRBV9

cdr3_aa: CASSSEPYRGNQPQHF
cdr3_nt: TGTGCCAGCAGCTCAGAACCTTACAGGGGGAATCAGCCCCAGCATTTT
cdr3_length: 16
d_call: TRBD1
j_call: TRBJ1-5
clone_size: NA
v_call: TRBV7-3

cdr3_aa: CASSLTGSRGVPNYGYTF
cdr3_nt: TGTGCCAGCTCCCTAACGGGCTCCAGGGGTGTCCCTAACTATGGCTACACCTTC
cdr3_length: 18
d_call: NA
j_call: TRBJ1-2
clone_size: NA
v_call: TRBV18

cdr3_aa: CATSRDRDRAWYEQYF
cdr3_nt: TGTGCCACCAGCAGAGATCGAGACAGGGCCTGGTACGAGCAGTACTTC
cdr3_length: 16
d_call: TRBD1
j_call: TRBJ2-7
clone_size: NA
v_call: TRBV15

cdr3_aa: CASSYGGSNLGNTIYF
cdr3_nt: TGTGCCAGCAGTTACGGCGGCAGCAACCTTGGAAACACCATATATTTT
cdr3_length: 16
d_call: NA
j_call: TRBJ1-3
clone_size: once
v_call: TRBV6-2/TRBV6-3

cdr3_aa: CASIPQGTTYEQYF
cdr3_nt: TGTGCCAGTATACCCCAGGGAACCACCTACGAGCAGTACTTC
cdr3_length: 14
d_call: NA
j_call: TRBJ2-7
clone_size: NA
v_call: TRBV6-5

cdr3_aa: CATSREGTAKLFF
cdr3_nt: TGTGCCACCAGCAGAGAGGGGACAGCTAAACTGTTTTTT
cdr3_length: 13
d_call: TRBD1
j_call: TRBJ1-4
clone_size: NA
v_call: TRBV15

cdr3_aa: CASSPHGPTNGGEQFF
cdr3_nt: TGTGCCAGCAGCCCACATGGTCCAACAAACGGAGGTGAGCAGTTCTTC
cdr3_length: 16
d_call: NA
j_call: TRBJ2-1
clone_size: NA
v_call: TRBV7-3

cdr3_aa: CASSRPGETYEQYF
cdr3_nt: TGTGCCAGCAGCAGGCCCGGGGAGACCTACGAGCAGTACTTC
cdr3_length: 14
d_call: NA
j_call: TRBJ2-7
clone_size: once
v_call: TRBV7-9

cdr3_aa: CATSRDRTISYEQYF
cdr3_nt: TGTGCCACCAGCAGGGACAGGACCATCTCCTACGAGCAGTACTTC
cdr3_length: 15
d_call: TRBD1
j_call: TRBJ2-7
clone_size: NA
v_call: TRBV15

cdr3_aa: CASSLRSVRGEQYF
cdr3_nt: TGTGCCAGCAGTTTGCGTAGTGTCCGGGGCGAGCAGTACTTC
cdr3_length: 14
d_call: NA
j_call: TRBJ2-7
clone_size: NA
v_call: TRBV28

cdr3_aa: CASSLQGTYEQYF
cdr3_nt: TGTGCCAGCAGCTTGCAGGGAACCTACGAGCAGTACTTC
cdr3_length: 13
d_call: NA
j_call: TRBJ2-7
clone_size: NA
v_call: TRBV7-2

cdr3_aa: CAIRDEGGANEKLFF
cdr3_nt: TGTGCCATCAGGGATGAGGGGGGGGCTAATGAAAAACTGTTTTTT
cdr3_length: 15
d_call: NA
j_call: TRBJ1-4
clone_size: NA
v_call: TRBV10-3

cdr3_aa: CASSPGLAFYEQYF
cdr3_nt: TGTGCCAGCAGCCCGGGACTAGCATTCTACGAGCAGTACTTC
cdr3_length: 14
d_call: TRBD2
j_call: TRBJ2-7
clone_size: NA
v_call: TRBV9

cdr3_aa: CASSQEQLSNQPQHF
cdr3_nt: TGCGCCAGCAGCCAGGAACAGCTGAGCAATCAGCCCCAGCATTTT
cdr3_length: 15
d_call: NA
j_call: TRBJ1-5
clone_size: NA
v_call: TRBV4-3

cdr3_aa: CASSSWTESYEQYF
cdr3_nt: TGTGCCAGCAGTTCCTGGACTGAATCCTACGAGCAGTACTTC
cdr3_length: 14
d_call: NA
j_call: TRBJ2-7
clone_size: once
v_call: TRBV6-2/TRBV6-3

cdr3_aa: CASSLIQGGNNEQFF
cdr3_nt: TGTGCCAGCAGTTTAATACAGGGGGGTAACAATGAGCAGTTCTTC
cdr3_length: 15
d_call: TRBD1
j_call: TRBJ2-1
clone_size: NA
v_call: TRBV28

cdr3_aa: CASYLLNVLDRGRGNTIYF
cdr3_nt: TGTGCCAGCTACCTGCTTAACGTTCTGGACAGGGGTCGTGGAAACACCATATATTTT
cdr3_length: 19
d_call: TRBD1
j_call: TRBJ1-3
clone_size: NA
v_call: TRBV7-9

cdr3_aa: CASSPREDEKLFF
cdr3_nt: TGTGCCAGCTCACCACGGGAGGATGAAAAACTGTTTTTT
cdr3_length: 13
d_call: NA
j_call: TRBJ1-4
clone_size: NA
v_call: TRBV18

cdr3_aa: CASSAGFGNTIYF
cdr3_nt: TGTGCCAGCAGCGCAGGGTTTGGAAACACCATATATTTT
cdr3_length: 13
d_call: NA
j_call: TRBJ1-3
clone_size: NA
v_call: TRBV9

cdr3_aa: CASSVDRGSGYTF
cdr3_nt: TGTGCCAGCAGTGTCGACAGGGGGTCTGGCTACACCTTC
cdr3_length: 13
d_call: TRBD1
j_call: TRBJ1-2
clone_size: once
v_call: TRBV6-4